This TCR beta chain was recovered during a study of T cells in Graves' hyperthyroidism and ophthalmopathy. Broader study findings: Ophthalmopathy, as predicted by the model, came a median around 6.7 months after the prediction. Blood held most thyroid clonotypes expanded above 0.001 frequency.

About this clonotype itself: Its antigen is unidentified.

Graves' hyperthyroidism without ophthalmopathy progression within 18 months was termed stable. Diagnoses rested on clinical symptoms, serum thyroxine and TRAb, thyroid ultrasound and orbital computed tomography. The V gene's germline CDR1 is SQVTM and CDR2 ANQGSEA. The CDR3 covers 14 residues. With 7 bases removed from V and 6 bases from J, the gap between germline ends came to 19 bases. TCR beta CDR3 regions were amplified from RNA. HTBI primers drove first-round RT-PCR of the TCR CDR3. Using its own MiXCR run on the multiplex PCR reads, TCRdb lists one record per CDR3 protein. The sample yields about 540,000 distinct CDR3 sequences, about 45% seen once.

The chain recombines TRBV29-1 with TRBJ1-5; D may be TRBD1 (6 bases). This receptor was identified in a woman between 18 and 29 years old with Graves' hyperthyroidism. Sequencing was carried out using peripheral blood or thyroid tissue (not recorded which). CDR3 nucleotide sequence: TGCAGCGCCGGCCCGGACAGTTTTAGTCAGCCCCAGCATTTT. This translates into CSAGPDSFSQPQHF.